This T cell receptor beta chain originates from a study of Graves' ophthalmopathy and Graves' hyperthyroidism. Overall study context: Blood was drawn at initial diagnosis, before any treatment.

V gave up 4 bases and J gave up 6 bases; unmatched junction bases: 5. The CDR3 has 14 amino acids. The germline gives CDR1 MNHNY, CDR2 SVGAGI (reference sequence). Clinical symptoms, serum thyroxine, TRAb, thyroid ultrasound and orbital computed tomography were relied on for diagnosis. PBMCs originated in about 10 ml of fresh peripheral blood. As the template, RNA transcripts were used to amplify TCR beta CDR3 regions. First-round RT-PCR used HTBI primers; second-round multiplex PCR followed. TCRdb re-analysed the multiplex PCR reads in MiXCR, keeping a single row per CDR3 protein. The table has around 600,000 distinct CDR3 sequences, about 41% seen once. This clonotype was picked up a small number of times.

The sequenced sample was peripheral blood. J is TRBJ1-4 and V is TRBV6-6, with TRBD1 matching over 7 bases. The sequence was collected from an adult man with Graves' ophthalmopathy. The chain's CDR3 is CASSLGGLDEKLFF. DNA for the CDR3: TGTGCCAGCAGTTTAGGGGGCTTGGATGAAAAACTGTTTTTT.